The 9 T cell receptor beta chains in this list originate from one sample, sequenced in a study of T cell responses to AZD1222 COVID-19 vaccine (dated by TCRdb to the early 2020s). Libraries were made using the immunoSEQ multiplex PCR assay. Entries here come from immuneACCESS through TCRdb and include only in-frame sequences with V and J called. Some clones fail to appear in such tables; in the studies checked, an unresolved V gene covers under half of the shortfall, and the cause of the remainder is unknown. This sample has around 140,000 clones in its table, and roughly 90% of those were observed once. Roughly 1.7% of the sample comes from the top ten. The time point label, read with the paper, signifies: baseline before first vaccination. The specimen was peripheral blood, collected on day 0 of AZD1222 vaccination. These receptors came from an adult in good health.

DNA for the CDR3: TGTGCCAGCAGCCAACCAGGGACAGGCGGTCTTGAAGCTTTCTTT. Translated, it gives CASSQPGTGGLEAFF. The chain employs TRBV14 and TRBJ1-1, with TRBD1 matching 8 bases. The CDR3 contains 15 residues. V lost 2 bases and J lost 7; bases outside the gene matches: 9. Germline lookup yields CDR1 SGHDN and CDR2 FVKESK.

This chain links TRBV5-5 with TRBJ2-7, with a tentative D call TRBD1 (6 bases). The CDR3 is made up of 15 amino acids. V was pared by 0 bases and J by 5 bases, with 15 bases between. The germline V gene encodes CDR1 SGHKS and CDR2 YYEKEE (reference sequence). Here the CDR3 DNA reads TGTGCCAGCAGCTTGGTTCTGGCAGGGGTCGACGAGCAGTACTTC. This encodes CASSLVLAGVDEQYF.

The chain uses TRBV10-3 and TRBJ1-6; tentative D call: TRBD1 (5 bases). V dropped 0 bases and J dropped 8 bases, with 20 bases sitting between them. Germline V gene lookup returns CDR1 ENHRY and CDR2 SYGVKD. The CDR3 extends over 18 amino acids. CDR3 residues: CAISESKGRPSRDSPLHF. The CDR3, as DNA: TGTGCCATCAGTGAGTCTAAGGGGCGGCCCTCTAGGGATTCACCCCTCCACTTT.

The chain is built from TRBV28 and TRBJ1-5; 10 nucleotides line up with TRBD1. This CDR3 region has 15 residues. V lost 7 bases and J lost 1; bases outside the gene matches: 4. Germline values: CDR1 MDHEN, CDR2 SYDVKM. The CDR3, as DNA: TGTGCCAGCAATCGACAGGGGGCGAGCAATCAGCCCCAGCATTTT. It yields the protein CASNRQGASNQPQHF.

The chain is built from TRBV7-8 and TRBJ2-3; 11 bases line up with TRBD2. CDR1 and CDR2 (germline): SGHVS, FQNEAQ. With 11 bases clipped from V and 6 bases from J, the junction kept 16 bases outside the gene matches. This CDR3 is built from 16 residues. The CDR3 is CAGGVFSGRAADTQYF. The CDR3 nucleotides read TGTGCCGGAGGAGTTTTTAGCGGGAGGGCGGCTGATACGCAGTATTTT.

The chain carries TRBV6-1 and TRBJ2-7; D call uncertain. CDR1 is MNHNS, CDR2 SASEGT, per germline. The V end lost 3 bases, the J end lost 4 bases, and 7 bases lay between the germline ends. This CDR3 comprises 12 residues. The CDR3 nucleotides read TGTGCCAGCAGTGACCCAGGTTACGAGCAGTACTTC. Translation: CASSDPGYEQYF.

This clone was seen only once. This chain connects TRBV15 to TRBJ1-1; no reliable D call. Per germline, CDR1 LNHNV and CDR2 YYDKDF (reference sequence). This CDR3 contains 15 residues. V was pared by 0 bases and J by 3 bases, with 11 bases between. CDR3 DNA: TGTGCCACCAGCAGAGATTACGAAGAATACACTGAAGCTTTCTTT. Translation: CATSRDYEEYTEAFF.

The chain employs TRBV29-1 and TRBJ2-1; 7 bases are shared with TRBD1. Trimming took 6 bases from V and 3 from J; bases not matched to a gene: 11. Germline V gives CDR1 SQVTM, CDR2 ANQGSEA. CDR3 length: 15 residues. The CDR3 region has the DNA TGCAGCGTGGGACAGACAGGTTTCCTCTACAATGAGCAGTTCTTC. This translates into CSVGQTGFLYNEQFF.

The chain links TRBV5-1 to TRBJ1-1; D uncertain. CDR3 length: 13 amino acids. CDR1 is SGHRS, CDR2 YFSETQ, per germline. Between the trimmed V and J ends, which lost 1 base and 4 bases, there was a span of 8 bases. The CDR3, as DNA: TGCGCCAGCAGCTTGAAAGTAGGCACTGAAGCTTTCTTT. Encoded protein: CASSLKVGTEAFF.